These 9 T cell receptor beta chains were all obtained from the same sample, sequenced in a study of molecular identifiers for immune sequencing clone quantification (dated by TCRdb to 2017 to 2018). The library was generated by PCR. The sequencing machine was a NextSeq 500. TCRdb ran its own pipeline on the public reads, namely fastp trimming at Q25 and MiXCR clone calling, and kept in-frame beta chains. Each CDR3 protein appears once, grouped with its most common genes and DNA. The sample table lists some 680,000 distinct CDR3 sequences, about 25% of them with a count of one. Of the sample, approximately 0.75% is held by the ten largest clones. The sample taken for sequencing was naive CD8+ T cells from blood, with Jurkat cell RNA spiked in. What the cell subset or site label conveys for this sample: FACS-sorted CD8+CD4-CCR7+CD45RA+ naive T cells. The receptors shown here come from a human donor in good health. Some libraries in this study had Jurkat cell RNA spiked in.

Ten or more counts support this clonotype. V and J are TRBV15 and TRBJ2-7; TRBD1 agrees at 9 bases. This CDR3 comprises 15 residues. After removal of 3 bases from V and 2 bases from J, the junction contained 5 bases not matched to a gene. CDR1 and CDR2 from the germline V gene are LNHNV and YYDKDF (reference sequence). The CDR3 sequence: CATSSRDRVPYEQYF. CDR3 nucleotides: TGTGCCACCAGCAGTCGGGACAGGGTGCCCTACGAGCAGTACTTC.

This clonotype was counted many times. This chain joins TRBV11-2 and TRBJ2-3; the D is unclear. This CDR3 has 16 amino acids. The germline V gene encodes CDR1 SGHAT and CDR2 FQNNGV. V lost 2 bases to trimming and J lost 2 bases, with 14 bases between them. CDR3 amino acids: CASSLSSTAYTDTQYF. In nucleotides, the CDR3 is TGTGCCAGCAGCTTAAGTAGCACAGCCTACACAGATACGCAGTATTTT. Combining the CDR3 with reference TRBV11-2 and TRBJ2-3 gives the whole variable domain EAGVAQSPRYKIIEKRQSVAFWCNPISGHATLYWYQQILGQGPKLLIQFQNNGVVDDSQLPKDRFSAERLKGVDSTLKIQPAKLEDSAVYLCASSLSSTAYTDTQYFGPGTRLTVL.

This clonotype occurred many times. The chain uses TRBV7-2 and TRBJ2-2; 7 bases fit TRBD2. This CDR3 spans 16 amino acids. V lost 2 bases and J lost 7; bases outside the gene matches: 10. In germline, CDR1 is SGHTA, CDR2 FQGNSA. The DNA for the CDR3 is TGTGCCAGCAGCTTAACGAAGGCGGGAGCAATCGGGGAGCTGTTTTTT. The encoded protein is CASSLTKAGAIGELFF.

Comment on this clonotype: Just one base apart from a much larger clone, this may be a read error. The chain is built from TRBV7-9 and TRBJ1-1, with D hard to call. Germline V gives CDR1 SEHNR, CDR2 FQNEAQ (reference sequence). CDR3 length: 14 residues. The CDR3 nucleotides read TGTGCCAGCAGTTATGAGAGGCCGAACACTGAAGCTTCCTTT. It codes for CASSYERPNTEASF.

This clonotype appeared a single time. A single base separates this from a much larger clone, so it may be a read error. The CDR3 nucleotides are TGTGCCAGCAGTGAAATCGCCAGATCGTACCAAGAGACCCAGTACTTC. Translated: CASSEIARSYQETQYF. The V gene is TRBV6-1, the J gene TRBJ2-5; D is unresolved. Germline CDR1 reads MNHNS; CDR2 reads SASEGT. Trimming left V 2 bases short and J 0 bases short, with 13 bases between. This CDR3 has 16 residues.

This clonotype has ten or more counts. The chain has TRBV7-9 and TRBJ2-6; 7 bases agree with TRBD1. This CDR3 region has 18 residues. From germline, CDR1 is SEHNR and CDR2 FQNEAQ (reference sequence). V shed 6 bases and J 0 bases; nucleotides not matched to a gene: 11. The CDR3 reads CASRHNTGQSSGANVLTF. CDR3 in DNA: TGTGCCAGCAGACATAACACGGGACAGAGCTCTGGGGCCAACGTCCTGACTTTC.

In its sample, this clonotype was seen a few times. In DNA, the CDR3 is TGCGCCAGCAGCCAAGATCGGGGTAACTATGGCTACACCTTC. Its translation: CASSQDRGNYGYTF. This chain uses TRBV4-3 with TRBJ1-2; D remains ambiguous. The length of the CDR3 is 14 residues. The germline CDR1 and CDR2 sequences are LGHNA and YSLEER. V was shortened by 0 bases and J by 1 base, with 6 bases between the two germline ends.

Comments on this clonotype: A single base separates this from a much larger clone, so it may be a read error. The chain combines TRBV6-6 with TRBJ2-7; D might be TRBD1 (6 bases). With 8 bases removed from V and 5 bases from J, the gap between germline ends came to 13 bases. In germline, CDR1 is MNHNY, CDR2 SVGAGI (reference sequence). The CDR3 length is 12 residues. DNA for the CDR3: TGTGCCAGCTGCCCGGACAGTCACGAGCAGTACTTC. It codes for CASCPDSHEQYF.

Only one count was recorded for this clonotype. The junction and the germline gene differ at one end; a read error may be behind it. The chain carries TRBV28 and TRBJ2-6; the D gene is possibly TRBD1 (5 bases). The CDR3 contains 13 residues. Germline CDR1 MDHEN, CDR2 SYDVKM. This CDR3 reads CARSLYGANVLPF. The CDR3 DNA follows: TGTGCCCGCAGTTTATATGGGGCCAACGTCCTGCCTTTC. Full variable domain (outside the CDR3, taken from reference TRBV28 and TRBJ2-6): DVKVTQSSRYLVKRTGEKVFLECVQDMDHENMFWYRQDPGLGLRLIYFSYDVKMKEKGDIPEGYSVSREKKERFSLILESASTNQTSMYLCARSLYGANVLPFGAGSRLTVL.